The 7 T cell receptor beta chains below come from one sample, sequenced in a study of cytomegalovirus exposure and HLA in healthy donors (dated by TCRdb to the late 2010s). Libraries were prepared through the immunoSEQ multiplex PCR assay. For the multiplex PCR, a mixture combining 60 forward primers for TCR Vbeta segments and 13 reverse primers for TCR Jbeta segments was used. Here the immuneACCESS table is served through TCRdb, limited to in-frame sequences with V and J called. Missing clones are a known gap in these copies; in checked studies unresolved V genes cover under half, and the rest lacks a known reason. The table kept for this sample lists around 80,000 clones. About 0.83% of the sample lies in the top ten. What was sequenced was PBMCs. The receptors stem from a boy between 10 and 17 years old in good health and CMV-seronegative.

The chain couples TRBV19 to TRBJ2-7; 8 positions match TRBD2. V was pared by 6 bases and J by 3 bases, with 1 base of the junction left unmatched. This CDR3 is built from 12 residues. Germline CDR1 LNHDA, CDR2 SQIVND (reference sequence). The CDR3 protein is CASSGRDYEQYF. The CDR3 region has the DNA TGTGCCAGTAGCGGGAGGGACTACGAGCAGTACTTC.

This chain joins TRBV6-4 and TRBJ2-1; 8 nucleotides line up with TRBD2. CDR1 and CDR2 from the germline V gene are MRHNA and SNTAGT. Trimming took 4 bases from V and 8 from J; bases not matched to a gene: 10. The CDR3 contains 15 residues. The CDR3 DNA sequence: TGTGCCAGCAGTGCCGGGGGGGCCGAGAACGATGAGCAGTTCTTC. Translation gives CASSAGGAENDEQFF.

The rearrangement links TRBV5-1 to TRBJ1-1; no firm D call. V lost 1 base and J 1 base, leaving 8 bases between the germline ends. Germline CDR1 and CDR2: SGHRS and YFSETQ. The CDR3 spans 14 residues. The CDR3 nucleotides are TGCGCCAGCAGCTTGACGGAGCAGAACACTGAAGCTTTCTTT. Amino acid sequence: CASSLTEQNTEAFF.

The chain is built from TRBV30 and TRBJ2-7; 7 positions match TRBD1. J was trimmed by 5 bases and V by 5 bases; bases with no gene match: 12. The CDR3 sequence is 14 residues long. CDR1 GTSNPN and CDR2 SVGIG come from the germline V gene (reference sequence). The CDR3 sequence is CAWHRLTGKDEQYF. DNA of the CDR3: TGTGCCTGGCACCGGCTGACAGGGAAGGACGAGCAGTACTTC.

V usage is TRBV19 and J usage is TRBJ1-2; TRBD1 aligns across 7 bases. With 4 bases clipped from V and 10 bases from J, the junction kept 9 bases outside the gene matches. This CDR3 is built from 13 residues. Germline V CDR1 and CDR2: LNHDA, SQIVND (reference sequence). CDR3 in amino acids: CASSTLIQGFYTF. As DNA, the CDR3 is TGTGCCAGTAGTACCCTCATACAGGGGTTCTACACCTTC.

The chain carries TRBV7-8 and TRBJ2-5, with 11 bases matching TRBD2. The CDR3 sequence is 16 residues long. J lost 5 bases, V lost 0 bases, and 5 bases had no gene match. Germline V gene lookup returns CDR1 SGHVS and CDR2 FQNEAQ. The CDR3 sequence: CASSLALAGGLETQYF. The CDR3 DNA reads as TGTGCCAGCAGCTTAGCCCTAGCGGGGGGTTTGGAGACCCAGTACTTC.

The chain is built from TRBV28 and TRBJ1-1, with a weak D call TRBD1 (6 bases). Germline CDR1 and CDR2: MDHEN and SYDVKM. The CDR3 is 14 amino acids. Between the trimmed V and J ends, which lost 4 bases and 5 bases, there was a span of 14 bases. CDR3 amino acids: CASSWGGFGTEAFF. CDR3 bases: TGTGCCAGCAGTTGGGGGGGCTTTGGAACTGAAGCTTTCTTT.